The rows below give T cell receptor beta chains drawn from one sample of a study of STAT3 mutations in large granular lymphocyte leukemia. The repertoire was sequenced with immunoSEQ multiplex PCR; TCRdb's copy has only in-frame clones and lacks some. The sample consists of about 42,000 clones, roughly three quarters of them appearing once. The sample was PBMCs. The source is a human donor with T large granular lymphocyte leukemia. Some clones in this sample may be carry-over from other donors' samples. Both conserved end residues are part of each CDR3. Fields, in order: V gene, J gene, D gene, clone size, CDR3 DNA, CDR3 protein. A D gene is named only where the DNA matches it firmly. The size entry is marked missing in some rows and otherwise reads once, few, many or a size class.

V gene: TRBV6-5
J gene: TRBJ2-3
D gene: -
clone size: -
CDR3 DNA: TGTGCCAGCAGAGAGACCAGCACAGATACGCAGTATTTT
CDR3 protein: CASRETSTDTQYF

V gene: TRBV7-9
J gene: TRBJ2-1
D gene: TRBD1
clone size: -
CDR3 DNA: TGTGCCAGCAGCCCCCTTAGACAGGGCTACAATGAGCAGTTCTTC
CDR3 protein: CASSPLRQGYNEQFF

V gene: TRBV7-2
J gene: TRBJ1-6
D gene: -
clone size: -
CDR3 DNA: TGTGCCAGCAGGCACGCAGGGGCCCCGTTGCGGTCACCCCTCCACTTT
CDR3 protein: CASRHAGAPLRSPLHF

V gene: TRBV7-6
J gene: TRBJ2-5
D gene: -
clone size: -
CDR3 DNA: TGTGCCAGCAGCTTAGCGCTCCGCGGGGCAGCGCAAGAGACCCAGTACTTC
CDR3 protein: CASSLALRGAAQETQYF

V gene: TRBV10-3
J gene: TRBJ1-1
D gene: TRBD1
clone size: -
CDR3 DNA: TGTGCCATCAGTTTCCAGGGGGCTGACACTGAAGCTTTCTTT
CDR3 protein: CAISFQGADTEAFF

V gene: TRBV14
J gene: TRBJ1-3
D gene: -
clone size: -
CDR3 DNA: TGTGCCAGCAGCCAAGACTTGGGTCTGGGAGGAAACACCATATATTTT
CDR3 protein: CASSQDLGLGGNTIYF

V gene: TRBV5-1
J gene: TRBJ1-4
D gene: -
clone size: once
CDR3 DNA: TGCGCCAGCAGCGCGGACAGCACCAATGAAAAACTGTTTTTT
CDR3 protein: CASSADSTNEKLFF

V gene: TRBV4-2
J gene: TRBJ2-3
D gene: TRBD1
clone size: -
CDR3 DNA: TGTGCCAGCAGCCGCCAGACAGGGACCAGCACAGATACGCAGTATTTT
CDR3 protein: CASSRQTGTSTDTQYF

V gene: TRBV5-1
J gene: TRBJ2-1
D gene: TRBD1
clone size: -
CDR3 DNA: TGCGCCAGCACGACAGGGGGGAACTCCTACAATGAGCAGTTCTTC
CDR3 protein: CASTTGGNSYNEQFF

V gene: TRBV6-5
J gene: TRBJ1-1
D gene: TRBD1
clone size: -
CDR3 DNA: TGTGCCAGCAGGGATGCACAGGGGGACACTGAAGCTTTCTTT
CDR3 protein: CASRDAQGDTEAFF

V gene: TRBV6-5
J gene: TRBJ1-4
D gene: -
clone size: -
CDR3 DNA: TGTGCCAGCGCAGGGACTTACAGTGAAAAACTGTTTTTT
CDR3 protein: CASAGTYSEKLFF

V gene: TRBV7-2
J gene: TRBJ2-3
D gene: -
clone size: -
CDR3 DNA: TGTGCCAGCAGCTTAGCCGGGAGCACAGATACGCAGTATTTT
CDR3 protein: CASSLAGSTDTQYF

V gene: TRBV7-2
J gene: TRBJ1-2
D gene: -
clone size: -
CDR3 DNA: TGTGCCAGCAGCTTAGGGGTGGCAGGGAACTATGGCTACACCTTC
CDR3 protein: CASSLGVAGNYGYTF

V gene: TRBV12-2
J gene: TRBJ1-5
D gene: -
clone size: -
CDR3 DNA: TGTGCAAGTCGCTTAGGGACAGGGAATAGCAATCAGCCCCAGCATTTT
CDR3 protein: CASRLGTGNSNQPQHF

V gene: TRBV5-1
J gene: TRBJ2-2
D gene: TRBD2
clone size: -
CDR3 DNA: TGCGCCAGCAGCCCGAGACTGACTAGCGGGGGGGCTTTGGACACCGGGGAGCTGTTTTTT
CDR3 protein: CASSPRLTSGGALDTGELFF

V gene: TRBV6-5
J gene: TRBJ1-3
D gene: TRBD1
clone size: -
CDR3 DNA: TGTGCCAGCAGTGTTGACAGGGGGCCTGGAAACACCATATATTTT
CDR3 protein: CASSVDRGPGNTIYF

V gene: TRBV7-8
J gene: TRBJ1-2
D gene: TRBD1
clone size: -
CDR3 DNA: TGTGCCAGCAGCGCGACAGGGGGTGCCTATGGCTACACCTTC
CDR3 protein: CASSATGGAYGYTF

V gene: TRBV4-3
J gene: TRBJ1-4
D gene: -
clone size: -
CDR3 DNA: TGCGCCAGCAGCCAAGACGGGGATGAAAAACTGTTTTTT
CDR3 protein: CASSQDGDEKLFF

V gene: TRBV5-4
J gene: TRBJ2-1
D gene: TRBD1
clone size: -
CDR3 DNA: TGTGCCAGCAGCTTGGATCCGGGACAGGCCAACAATGAGCAGTTCTTC
CDR3 protein: CASSLDPGQANNEQFF

V gene: TRBV5-6
J gene: TRBJ2-5
D gene: -
clone size: -
CDR3 DNA: TGTGCCAGCAGCTTGGCCGGACCAGAAGCGACCCAGTACTTC
CDR3 protein: CASSLAGPEATQYF

V gene: TRBV6-5
J gene: TRBJ2-5
D gene: -
clone size: -
CDR3 DNA: TGTGCCAGCAGTTACTCCCGTGAAGAGACCCAGTACTTC
CDR3 protein: CASSYSREETQYF

V gene: TRBV4-3
J gene: TRBJ2-5
D gene: -
clone size: -
CDR3 DNA: TGCGCCAGCAGCCTCAGCCGAACCGTGCAAGAGACCCAGTACTTC
CDR3 protein: CASSLSRTVQETQYF

V gene: TRBV9
J gene: TRBJ2-7
D gene: -
clone size: -
CDR3 DNA: TGTGCCAGCAGCCCGCAGGGGCTCTCCTACGAGCAGTACTTC
CDR3 protein: CASSPQGLSYEQYF

V gene: TRBV6-6
J gene: TRBJ1-2
D gene: -
clone size: -
CDR3 DNA: TGTGCCAGCAGCTCCCGCGAGGGGGGGCCCTATGGCTACACCTTC
CDR3 protein: CASSSREGGPYGYTF

V gene: TRBV28
J gene: TRBJ1-5
D gene: -
clone size: once
CDR3 DNA: TGTGCCAGCAGTTTAGGCAATCAGCCCCAGCATTTT
CDR3 protein: CASSLGNQPQHF

V gene: TRBV9
J gene: TRBJ1-1
D gene: -
clone size: -
CDR3 DNA: TGTGCCAGCAGCGTACTACAGGGCACTGAAGCTTTCTTT
CDR3 protein: CASSVLQGTEAFF

V gene: TRBV7-9
J gene: TRBJ1-2
D gene: TRBD1
clone size: -
CDR3 DNA: TGTGCCAGCAGCTCAAAAAAAGCAGGGGGACAAACCTATGGCTACACCTTC
CDR3 protein: CASSSKKAGGQTYGYTF

V gene: TRBV6-1
J gene: TRBJ2-3
D gene: TRBD2
clone size: few
CDR3 DNA: TGTGCCAGCAGTGAACTAGCGGGGGGGGCAGATACGCAGTATTTT
CDR3 protein: CASSELAGGADTQYF

V gene: TRBV6-5
J gene: TRBJ1-5
D gene: -
clone size: -
CDR3 DNA: TGTGCCAGCAGTTACTCGTTCACTCCCAATCAGCCCCAGCATTTT
CDR3 protein: CASSYSFTPNQPQHF

V gene: TRBV18
J gene: TRBJ2-5
D gene: -
clone size: -
CDR3 DNA: TGTGCCAGCTCACCGGGACTCCAGATTTTTCAAGAGACCCAGTACTTC
CDR3 protein: CASSPGLQIFQETQYF

V gene: TRBV6-1
J gene: TRBJ1-2
D gene: -
clone size: -
CDR3 DNA: TGTGCCAGTCAAGACGGCAGGGTCAGTGGCTACACCTTC
CDR3 protein: CASQDGRVSGYTF

V gene: TRBV6-5
J gene: TRBJ1-1
D gene: -
clone size: -
CDR3 DNA: TGTGCCAGCAGTCGCGCCCCCGCGGGGGACACTGAAGCTTTCTTT
CDR3 protein: CASSRAPAGDTEAFF

V gene: TRBV5-1
J gene: TRBJ2-6
D gene: -
clone size: -
CDR3 DNA: TGCGCCACAACTCCGGGACCTGTCTCTGGGGCCAACGTCCTGACTTTC
CDR3 protein: CATTPGPVSGANVLTF

V gene: TRBV6-1
J gene: TRBJ2-5
D gene: -
clone size: -
CDR3 DNA: TGTGCCAGCAGTGAATATCATGGCACTAACGGAGGGGAGACCCAGTACTTC
CDR3 protein: CASSEYHGTNGGETQYF

V gene: TRBV7-9
J gene: TRBJ1-2
D gene: -
clone size: -
CDR3 DNA: TGTGCCAGCAGCTTAGAGGGTGGGGATGGCTACACCTTC
CDR3 protein: CASSLEGGDGYTF

V gene: TRBV7-9
J gene: TRBJ1-4
D gene: TRBD1
clone size: -
CDR3 DNA: TGTGCCAGCAGCTCACCGGGACAGGGGGCGCATCAAGAAAAACTGTTTTTT
CDR3 protein: CASSSPGQGAHQEKLFF

V gene: TRBV7-9
J gene: TRBJ1-1
D gene: -
clone size: -
CDR3 DNA: TGTGCCAGCAGCTTAGGACAGTGGTACACTGAAGCTTTCTTT
CDR3 protein: CASSLGQWYTEAFF

V gene: TRBV10-3
J gene: TRBJ2-1
D gene: -
clone size: -
CDR3 DNA: TGTGCCATCAGTGAGGGGGGAATAGTCGGGTATGAGCAGTTCTTC
CDR3 protein: CAISEGGIVGYEQFF

V gene: TRBV19
J gene: TRBJ2-1
D gene: TRBD2
clone size: -
CDR3 DNA: TGTGCCAGTAGTAAGGGTTCCCGGGGGGACAATGAGCAGTTCTTC
CDR3 protein: CASSKGSRGDNEQFF

V gene: TRBV27
J gene: TRBJ1-4
D gene: TRBD1
clone size: -
CDR3 DNA: TGTGCCAGCAGTTCTTCAGGCCTCAGGGGGGAAAAACTGTTTTTT
CDR3 protein: CASSSSGLRGEKLFF

V gene: TRBV10-3
J gene: TRBJ1-1
D gene: -
clone size: -
CDR3 DNA: TGTGCCATCAGTGAGTCTAGCTTTGAAGCTTTCTTT
CDR3 protein: CAISESSFEAFF

V gene: TRBV5-1
J gene: TRBJ1-3
D gene: -
clone size: -
CDR3 DNA: TGCGCCAGCAGCCCCCAGGGCGGGGACACCATATATTTT
CDR3 protein: CASSPQGGDTIYF

V gene: TRBV12-5
J gene: TRBJ1-3
D gene: TRBD1
clone size: -
CDR3 DNA: TGTGCTAGTGGGCGAACAGGGGCTTCTGGAAACACCATATATTTT
CDR3 protein: CASGRTGASGNTIYF

V gene: TRBV6-1
J gene: TRBJ1-1
D gene: -
clone size: once
CDR3 DNA: TGTGCCAGCAGTGAAGCAAGGTTAACCATGAACACTGAAGCTTTCTTT
CDR3 protein: CASSEARLTMNTEAFF

V gene: TRBV21-1
J gene: TRBJ1-2
D gene: -
clone size: few
CDR3 DNA: TGTGCCAGCAGCTCTCGGACAGGCAGCTATGGCTACACCTTC
CDR3 protein: CASSSRTGSYGYTF

V gene: TRBV7-9
J gene: TRBJ2-1
D gene: -
clone size: once
CDR3 DNA: TGTGCCAGCAGCTTAGTTAGAGGGAATCGTGACAATGAGCAGTTCTTC
CDR3 protein: CASSLVRGNRDNEQFF

V gene: TRBV18
J gene: TRBJ1-5
D gene: -
clone size: -
CDR3 DNA: TGTGCCAGCTCACCAGGGGACGGGTCTCAGCCCCAGCATTTT
CDR3 protein: CASSPGDGSQPQHF

V gene: TRBV25-1
J gene: TRBJ1-4
D gene: -
clone size: -
CDR3 DNA: TGTGCCAGCAGTGACTTAACAGGGAGTAATGAAAAACTGTTTTTT
CDR3 protein: CASSDLTGSNEKLFF

V gene: TRBV30
J gene: TRBJ2-6
D gene: -
clone size: -
CDR3 DNA: TGTGCCTGGAATCCAGGTAGCTCTGGGGCCAACGTCCTGACTTTC
CDR3 protein: CAWNPGSSGANVLTF

V gene: TRBV4-1
J gene: TRBJ2-3
D gene: -
clone size: -
CDR3 DNA: TGCGCCAGCAGCCAAGTCCTCACAGATACGCAGTATTTT
CDR3 protein: CASSQVLTDTQYF

V gene: TRBV14
J gene: TRBJ1-2
D gene: -
clone size: -
CDR3 DNA: TGTGCCAGCAGCCACAGCGACGGATCCTATGGCTACACCTTC
CDR3 protein: CASSHSDGSYGYTF

V gene: TRBV29-1
J gene: TRBJ2-1
D gene: TRBD2
clone size: few
CDR3 DNA: TGCAGGGTCGCTAGCGGCTACAATGAGCAGTTCTTC
CDR3 protein: CRVASGYNEQFF

V gene: TRBV6-5
J gene: TRBJ1-2
D gene: -
clone size: -
CDR3 DNA: TGTGCCAGCAGTTACTCGGTAGGGAACTTCTATGGCTACACCTTC
CDR3 protein: CASSYSVGNFYGYTF